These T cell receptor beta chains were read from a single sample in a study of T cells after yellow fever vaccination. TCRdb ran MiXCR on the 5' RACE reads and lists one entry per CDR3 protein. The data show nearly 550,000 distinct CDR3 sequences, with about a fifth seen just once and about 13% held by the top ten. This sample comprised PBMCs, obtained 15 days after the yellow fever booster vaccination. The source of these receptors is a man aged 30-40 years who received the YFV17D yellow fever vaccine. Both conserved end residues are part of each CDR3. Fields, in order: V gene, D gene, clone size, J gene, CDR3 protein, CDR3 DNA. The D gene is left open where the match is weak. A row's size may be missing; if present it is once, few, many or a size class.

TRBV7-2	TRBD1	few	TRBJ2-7	CASSSAGTADSYEQYF	TGTGCCAGCAGCTCCGCCGGGACAGCGGACTCCTACGAGCAGTACTTC
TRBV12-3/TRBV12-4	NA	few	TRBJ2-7	CASMWGSYEQYF	TGTGCCAGCATGTGGGGGTCCTACGAGCAGTACTTC
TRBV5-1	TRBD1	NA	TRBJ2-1	CASSGDSSSYNEQFF	TGCGCCAGCAGCGGGGACAGCAGCTCCTACAATGAGCAGTTCTTC
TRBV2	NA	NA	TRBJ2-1	CASSELAYEQFF	TGTGCCAGCAGTGAATTAGCCTATGAGCAGTTCTTC
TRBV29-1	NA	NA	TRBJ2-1	CSVRLTSPGEQFF	TGCAGCGTCCGCTTGACTTCCCCGGGTGAGCAGTTCTTC
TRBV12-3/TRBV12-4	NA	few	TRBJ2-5	CASSRTEKETQYF	TGTGCCAGCTCCCGGACAGAAAAAGAGACCCAGTACTTC
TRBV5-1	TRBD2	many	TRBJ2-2	CASSELGLAGETGELFF	TGCGCCAGCAGCGAACTGGGGCTAGCGGGAGAGACCGGGGAGCTGTTTTTT
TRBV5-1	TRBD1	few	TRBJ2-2	CASSHRQGSTGELFF	TGCGCCAGCAGCCACCGACAGGGCTCCACCGGGGAGCTGTTTTTT
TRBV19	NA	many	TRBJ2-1	CASSAYPPGPTNEQFF	TGTGCCAGTAGTGCCTACCCTCCGGGGCCGACCAATGAGCAGTTCTTC
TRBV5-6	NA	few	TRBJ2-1	CASSLLVVSYNEQFF	TGTGCCAGCAGCTTGCTGGTCGTCTCCTACAATGAGCAGTTCTTC
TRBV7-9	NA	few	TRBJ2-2	CASSGPREGELFF	TGTGCCAGCAGCGGGCCTAGGGAGGGGGAGCTGTTTTTT
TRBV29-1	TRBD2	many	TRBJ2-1	CSVEGTGRVYNEQFF	TGCAGCGTTGAAGGGACCGGGAGGGTATACAATGAGCAGTTCTTC
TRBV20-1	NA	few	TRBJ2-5	CSATRGSLEQETQYF	TGCAGTGCTACCCGAGGAAGCCTAGAACAAGAGACCCAGTACTTC
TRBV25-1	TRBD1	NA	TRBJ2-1	CASSDGTGVREQFF	TGTGCCAGCAGTGACGGGACAGGGGTGCGAGAGCAGTTCTTC
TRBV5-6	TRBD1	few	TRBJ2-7	CASSQITDRANYEQYF	TGTGCCAGCAGTCAAATAACGGACAGGGCGAACTACGAGCAGTACTTC
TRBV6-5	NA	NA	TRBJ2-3	CASSSSDEGDTDTQYF	TGTGCCAGCAGTTCCTCCGATGAGGGAGACACAGATACGCAGTATTTT
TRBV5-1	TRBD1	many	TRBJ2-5	CASSLDGQGRETQYF	TGCGCCAGCAGCTTAGACGGACAGGGAAGAGAGACCCAGTACTTC
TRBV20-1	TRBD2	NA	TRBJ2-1	CSAREPGLAGTEQFF	TGCAGTGCTAGAGAGCCGGGACTAGCGGGAACTGAGCAGTTCTTC
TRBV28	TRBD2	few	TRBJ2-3	CASSRLAGAHSTDTQYF	TGTGCCAGCAGTAGACTAGCGGGAGCCCATAGCACAGATACGCAGTATTTT
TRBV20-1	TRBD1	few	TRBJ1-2	CSAADRGNYGYTF	TGCAGTGCTGCGGACAGGGGAAACTATGGCTACACCTTC
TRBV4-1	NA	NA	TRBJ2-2	CASSQTLTDTGELFF	TGCGCCAGCAGCCAGACACTAACTGACACCGGGGAGCTGTTTTTT
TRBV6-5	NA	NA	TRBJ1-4	CASSYSRVQRAPNEKLFF	TGTGCCAGCAGTTACTCTCGTGTGCAAAGGGCCCCTAATGAAAAACTGTTTTTT
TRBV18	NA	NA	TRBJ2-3	CASSPTGVGTTSTDTQYF	TGTGCCAGCTCACCAACCGGGGTCGGTACCACTAGCACAGATACGCAGTATTTT
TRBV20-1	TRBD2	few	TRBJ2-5	CSALAGEGETQYF	TGCAGTGCCCTAGCGGGAGAAGGGGAGACCCAGTACTTC
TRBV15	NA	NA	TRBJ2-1	CATSRVGAEYNEQFF	TGTGCCACCAGCAGAGTCGGAGCGGAGTACAATGAGCAGTTCTTC
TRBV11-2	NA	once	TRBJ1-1	CASSLDVLYTEAFF	TGTGCCAGCAGCTTAGATGTATTGTACACTGAAGCTTTCTTT
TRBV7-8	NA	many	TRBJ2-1	CASSLPGAHNEQFF	TGTGCCAGCAGCTTGCCGGGAGCACACAATGAGCAGTTCTTC
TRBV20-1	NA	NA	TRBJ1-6	CSAQRAGPSNSPLHF	TGCAGTGCCCAGCGTGCGGGCCCTTCCAATTCACCCCTCCACTTT
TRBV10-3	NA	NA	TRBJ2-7	CAIRRESYEQYF	TGTGCCATCAGAAGGGAGTCCTACGAGCAGTACTTC
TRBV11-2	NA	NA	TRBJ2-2	CASSLSAVTGELFF	TGTGCCAGCAGCTTGTCGGCAGTTACCGGGGAGCTGTTTTTT
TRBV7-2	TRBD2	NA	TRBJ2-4	CASSYSSGRSIQYF	TGTGCCAGCAGCTACTCTAGCGGGAGGAGCATTCAGTACTTC
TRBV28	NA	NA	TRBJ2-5	CASRDLGTETQYF	TGTGCCAGCAGGGACCTGGGGACAGAGACCCAGTACTTC
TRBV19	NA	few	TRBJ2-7	CASSIGEFPYEQYF	TGTGCCAGTAGTATAGGAGAGTTCCCCTACGAGCAGTACTTC
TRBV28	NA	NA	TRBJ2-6	CASRVPGANVLTF	TGTGCCAGCCGTGTCCCTGGGGCCAACGTCCTGACTTTC
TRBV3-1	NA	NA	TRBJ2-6	CRQRGLWANVLTF	TGTAGGCAACGGGGACTCTGGGCCAACGTCCTGACTTTC
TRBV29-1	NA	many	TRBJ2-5	CSAAYQETQYF	TGCAGTGCAGCGTACCAAGAGACCCAGTACTTC
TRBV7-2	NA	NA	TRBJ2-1	CASSSDLNEQFF	TGTGCCAGCAGCTCCGACCTCAATGAGCAGTTCTTC
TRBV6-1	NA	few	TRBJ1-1	CASTPGHSIPEAFF	TGTGCCAGCACCCCGGGACATTCGATCCCTGAAGCTTTCTTT
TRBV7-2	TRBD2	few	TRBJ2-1	CASSLGLAGPEVEQFF	TGTGCCAGCAGCTTAGGACTAGCGGGGCCAGAGGTTGAGCAGTTCTTC
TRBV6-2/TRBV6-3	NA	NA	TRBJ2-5	CASSYSDRSARSAQYF	TGTGCCAGCAGTTATTCCGACAGGAGCGCCCGGAGCGCCCAGTACTTC
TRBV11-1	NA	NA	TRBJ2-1	CASSSGSEQFF	TGTGCCAGCAGCTCCGGGAGCGAGCAGTTCTTC
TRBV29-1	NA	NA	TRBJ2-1	CSVEDQSSYNEQFF	TGCAGCGTAGAGGACCAGAGCTCCTACAATGAGCAGTTCTTC
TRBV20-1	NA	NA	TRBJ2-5	CSARIGETQYF	TGCAGTGCTAGAATTGGGGAGACCCAGTACTTC